This T cell receptor (beta chain) comes out of a study of blood T cell repertoires in COVID-19. At the level of the study: T cells, B-cell-depleted T cells, or PBMCs provided the cDNA or gDNA that served as material.

Here immunoSEQ multiplex PCR was the method, and the copy in TCRdb shows in-frame clones only, minus some. The sample holds approximately 150,000 clones, about four fifths seen once. CDR1 and CDR2 (germline): SGHRS, YFSETQ. This CDR3 spans 15 amino acids. The V and J ends lost 1 base and 7 bases respectively, with 15 bases between them. This clone appeared a single time. The material sequenced was peripheral blood. The chain uses TRBV5-1 and TRBJ2-1; TRBD1 might be the D (5 bases). The receptor comes from a man aged 65-85 years with acute or convalescent COVID-19. The CDR3 protein is CASSLLGYRTNEQFF. The DNA of the CDR3 is TGCGCCAGCAGCTTGCTCGGGTACAGGACAAATGAGCAGTTCTTC.